This T cell receptor beta chain stems from a study of T cell repertoires in aging, cancer and after chemotherapy. At the level of the study: Paired samples before and after chemotherapy came from glioblastoma patients receiving temozolomide-based therapy.

Rearranged V-D-J TRB sequences were amplified with a mixed TRB-A/B primer pool. TCRdb fed the multiplex PCR reads into MiXCR, producing one record per CDR3 protein. The data hold more than 8,500 distinct CDR3 sequences, with under 50% observed a single time. A note on this clonotype: Its antigen is not known.

General observations from the study: In healthy donors, age-related TCR diversity loss mainly reflected lost richness. Rebound thymic output was suggested by rising median generation probability during chemotherapy in each cancer cohort.

CDR1 and CDR2 from the germline V gene are ENHRY and SYGVKD. V dropped 3 bases and J dropped 1; count of bases not matched to a gene: 15. The CDR3 loop spans 21 amino acids. Amplification of TCR beta used genomic DNA extracted from peripheral blood. The chain combines TRBV10-3 with TRBJ2-3, with 14 bases lining up with TRBD2. The sample was blood. The clonotype was recovered from a human donor with a solid tumor. The CDR3 DNA reads TGTGCCATCAGTGACCGGACTAGCGGGAGGTCCTCGATAATAGGCACAGATACGCAGTATTTT. It translates to CAISDRTSGRSSIIGTDTQYF.